Following are 14 T cell receptor beta chains from one sample sequenced in a study of chemoradiotherapy in HPV16-positive cancers. Data came from immunoSEQ multiplex PCR; TCRdb stores just in-frame clones and leaves some out. The sample records around 6,200 clones, roughly four fifths being singletons. Sequences were derived from tumor tissue, sampled from a patient who underwent chemoradiotherapy. Source of these receptors: a human donor with HPV-associated anogenital cancer.

This chain's CDR3 is CASKTSGSSYNEQFF. CDR3 nucleotide sequence: TGCGCCAGCAAAACCAGCGGGAGCTCCTACAATGAGCAGTTCTTC. The J gene is TRBJ2-1, the V gene TRBV5-1, with TRBD2 identical over 8 bases. The CDR3 extends over 15 amino acids. J was trimmed by 0 bases and V by 6 bases; bases with no gene match: 5. Germline CDR1 is SGHRS and CDR2 is YFSETQ.

The chain carries TRBV5-4 and TRBJ2-3; possibly TRBD1 for D (5 bases). CDR3 length: 14 amino acids. Germline CDR1 is SGHNT and CDR2 is YYREEE (reference sequence). Trimming took 4 bases from V and 6 from J, leaving 15 bases between them. CDR3 sequence (DNA): TGTGCCAGCAGCCCGAGATCCAAGGGGGATACGCAGTATTTT. Encoded protein: CASSPRSKGDTQYF. The full variable domain, in which reference TRBV5-4 and TRBJ2-3 provide the parts outside the CDR3, is ETGVTQSPTHLIKTRGQQVTLRCSSQSGHNTVSWYQQALGQGPQFIFQYYREEENGRGNFPPRFSGLQFPNYSSELNVNALELDDSALYLCASSPRSKGDTQYFGPGTRLTVL.

This rearrangement joins TRBV5-1 to TRBJ2-7, with 8 bases matching TRBD1. From germline, CDR1 is SGHRS and CDR2 YFSETQ. V lost 3 bases, J lost 1 base, and 6 bases stayed unmatched. The CDR3 has 15 amino acids. In DNA, the CDR3 is TGCGCCAGCAGCTCCGGGACAGGTAAATCCTACGAGCAGTACTTC. Amino acid sequence: CASSSGTGKSYEQYF.

V is TRBV11-2 and J is TRBJ1-3; D uncertain. Germline CDR1 is SGHAT and CDR2 is FQNNGV. This CDR3 is built from 14 residues. The V end was cut by 1 base, the J end by 1 base, with 5 bases between. The CDR3 loop is CASSLGGSGNTIYF. DNA for the CDR3: TGTGCCAGCAGCTTAGGCGGGTCTGGAAACACCATATATTTT.

The chain recombines TRBV2 with TRBJ1-2; D gene unclear. The CDR3 runs to 16 residues. Trimming took off 6 bases at V and 5 bases at J, with 22 bases between the two ends. The germline gives CDR1 SNHLY, CDR2 FYNNEI. CDR3 in amino acids: CASSPPAGGISYGYTF. CDR3 bases: TGTGCCAGCAGCCCGCCCGCAGGTGGCATTAGTTATGGCTACACCTTC. The variable domain in full, with the rest retrieved from reference TRBV2 and TRBJ1-2, is EPEVTQTPSHQVTQMGQEVILRCVPISNHLYFYWYRQILGQKVEFLVSFYNNEISEKSEIFDDQFSVERPDGSNFTLKIRSTKLEDSAMYFCASSPPAGGISYGYTFGSGTRLTVV.

This clone has only a few counts. The chain employs TRBV2 and TRBJ2-1; 10 positions match TRBD1. The CDR3 contains 15 residues. Germline lookup yields CDR1 SNHLY and CDR2 FYNNEI. V gave up 6 bases and J gave up 8 bases; unmatched junction bases: 10. The CDR3 reads CASRDRDRGGDEQFF. CDR3 in DNA: TGTGCCAGCAGAGACCGGGACAGGGGAGGGGATGAGCAGTTCTTC.

CDR3: CASSIKGTGRSPGELFF. The DNA for the CDR3 is TGTGCCAGTAGTATAAAGGGAACGGGGAGATCCCCCGGGGAGCTGTTTTTT. The chain links TRBV19 to TRBJ2-2; D possibly corresponds to TRBD2 (5 bases). The CDR3 contains 17 residues. Looked up from germline, CDR1 is LNHDA and CDR2 is SQIVND (reference sequence). V lost 2 bases and J lost 6, with 19 bases in between.

This clone has only one observation. CDR3 DNA sequence: TGTGCCACCAGCAGAGATCCTGCTTTCTCTAGCGAGCAGTACTTC. Translation: CATSRDPAFSSEQYF. The chain is built from TRBV15 and TRBJ2-7; D uncertain. Germline V CDR1 and CDR2: LNHNV, YYDKDF (reference sequence). V dropped 0 bases and J dropped 6 bases, with 15 bases sitting between them. There are 15 residues in the CDR3.

A few counts support this clone. The CDR3 bases are TGTGCCAGCGCCGAGGGGCCTACGCAGTATTTT. This codes for CASAEGPTQYF. The V and J genes are TRBV5-6 and TRBJ2-3; D is possibly TRBD1 or TRBD2 (5 bases each). This CDR3 region has 11 residues. In germline, CDR1 is SGHDT, CDR2 YYEEEE. Trimming pared 7 bases from V and 8 bases from J, leaving 11 bases between. Full variable domain (rest looked up from reference TRBV5-6 and TRBJ2-3): DAGVTQSPTHLIKTRGQQVTLRCSPKSGHDTVSWYQQALGQGPQFIFQYYEEEERQRGNFPDRFSGHQFPNYSSELNVNALLLGDSALYLCASAEGPTQYFGPGTRLTVL.

In its sample, this clone was seen a few times. The CDR3 DNA follows: TGCAGCGTTGAAGAACAGATCGGGGGGGGCACTGAAGCTTTCTTT. Encoded protein: CSVEEQIGGGTEAFF. The V and J genes are TRBV29-1 and TRBJ1-1; TRBD1 might be the D (5 bases). CDR1 and CDR2 (germline): SQVTM, ANQGSEA. The V end was cut by 0 bases, the J end by 4 bases, with 15 bases between. This CDR3 is 15 amino acids long.

The chain employs TRBV5-1 and TRBJ1-6, with TRBD1 identical over 7 bases. Germline lookup yields CDR1 SGHRS and CDR2 YFSETQ. Trimming took 2 bases from V and 7 from J; bases not matched to a gene: 6. This CDR3 comprises 15 residues. The CDR3 bases are TGCGCCAGCAGCTTCGAGGGGGCAAGAAATTCACCCCTCCACTTT. Its protein is CASSFEGARNSPLHF.

The chain recombines TRBV29-1 with TRBJ2-7; 12 bases align to TRBD1. Germline V gene lookup returns CDR1 SQVTM and CDR2 ANQGSEA. V was pared by 3 bases and J by 4 bases, with 4 bases of the junction left unmatched. The CDR3 length is 14 residues. CDR3 sequence reads: CSVDGTGGFYEQYF. In DNA form, the CDR3 reads TGCAGCGTTGACGGGACAGGGGGCTTTTACGAGCAGTACTTC.

This clone was counted a few times. V usage is TRBV6-1 and J usage is TRBJ2-7, with TRBD2 identical over 9 bases. There are 16 residues in the CDR3. The J segment lost 0 bases and the V segment lost 0 bases, leaving 3 bases of the junction unmatched. Germline V gene sequence: CDR1 MNHNS, CDR2 SASEGT. For the CDR3, the DNA is TGTGCCAGCAGTGAAGCTAGCGGGAGCCACTCCTACGAGCAGTACTTC. Translated, it gives CASSEASGSHSYEQYF.

The gene calls are TRBV6-1 and TRBJ2-1, with 10 bases aligning to TRBD1. The V gene's germline CDR1 is MNHNS and CDR2 SASEGT. V lost 3 bases, J lost 4 bases, and 6 bases stayed unmatched. This CDR3 region has 16 residues. This CDR3 is CASSEYRDRGYNEQFF. CDR3 DNA: TGTGCCAGCAGTGAGTACCGGGACAGGGGTTACAATGAGCAGTTCTTC.